These 18 T cell receptor beta chains share one sample of origin, sequenced in a study of radiation and T cells in renal cell carcinoma. Time point of the sample: blood 2 weeks post-SBRT. Treatment described: 15 Gy SBRT to primary tumor, nephrectomy 4 weeks later. Method: immunoSEQ multiplex PCR; TCRdb's copy keeps in-frame clones and lacks some. This table holds 100,000 to 150,000 clones, more than 75% found once. Source: blood, taken from a patient whose treatment included radiotherapy and nephrectomy. The source of these receptors is a woman between 70 and 85 years old with renal cell carcinoma.

The chain links TRBV6-5 to TRBJ1-2; unclear D gene. The CDR3 sequence is 14 residues long. Germline V lookup: CDR1 MNHEY, CDR2 SVGAGI. Trimming removed 6 bases from V and 4 bases from J, with 15 bases in between. CDR3 protein: CASRARELGYGYTF. DNA of the CDR3: TGTGCCAGCAGAGCCCGGGAACTAGGCTATGGCTACACCTTC.

The chain recombines TRBV6-4 with TRBJ2-2; the match to TRBD2 covers 12 bases. This CDR3 is 17 amino acids long. The V gene's germline CDR1 is MRHNA and CDR2 SNTAGT. V gave up 6 bases and J gave up 7 bases; unmatched junction bases: 12. This chain's CDR3 is CASSQLAGGLRNGELFF. CDR3 DNA sequence: TGTGCCAGCAGCCAGCTAGCGGGGGGGCTACGGAACGGGGAGCTGTTTTTT.

This chain uses TRBV4-2 with TRBJ1-1; D remains unclear. The V gene lost 5 bases and the J gene lost 0 bases, with 13 bases spanning the gap. Germline V CDR1 and CDR2: LGHNA, YNFKEQ. This CDR3 is 15 amino acids long. CDR3 nucleotide sequence: TGTGCCAGCAGCGGCCCGGGATTCATGAACACTGAAGCTTTCTTT. This gives the protein CASSGPGFMNTEAFF.

This clone was recorded once. The gene calls are TRBV28 and TRBJ1-5; D not resolved. The CDR3 sequence is 13 residues long. Germline lookup yields CDR1 MDHEN and CDR2 SYDVKM. Deletions cut 3 bases from V and 5 bases from J, with 8 bases between. CDR3 sequence reads: CASSFTGDQPQHF. The CDR3, as DNA: TGTGCCAGCAGTTTTACCGGTGATCAGCCCCAGCATTTT. Complete variable domain (other parts from reference TRBV28 and TRBJ1-5): DVKVTQSSRYLVKRTGEKVFLECVQDMDHENMFWYRQDPGLGLRLIYFSYDVKMKEKGDIPEGYSVSREKKERFSLILESASTNQTSMYLCASSFTGDQPQHFGDGTRLSIL.

The genes are TRBV7-9 and TRBJ2-1; D unclear. The germline V gene has CDR1 SEHNR and CDR2 FQNEAQ (reference sequence). CDR3 length: 15 amino acids. With 0 bases removed from V and 8 bases from J, the gap between germline ends came to 14 bases. Here the CDR3 reads CASSLALDPSDEQFF. CDR3 nucleotide sequence: TGTGCCAGCAGCTTAGCTTTAGATCCTTCGGATGAGCAGTTCTTC.

The CDR3 region has the DNA TGTGCCAGCATCCCATGGAGACTAGCGGTAACAGATACGCAGTATTTT. It yields the protein CASIPWRLAVTDTQYF. The chain joins TRBV13 to TRBJ2-3, with 9 bases aligning to TRBD2. The CDR3 loop spans 16 amino acids. Trimming removed 7 bases from V and 3 bases from J; junction bases left unmatched: 11. Germline V CDR1 and CDR2: PRHDT, FYEKMQ (reference sequence).

The chain links TRBV25-1 to TRBJ2-3; 9 positions agree with TRBD2. This CDR3 is built from 15 residues. Germline V gives CDR1 MGHDK, CDR2 SYGVNS. V dropped 2 bases and J dropped 3; count of bases not matched to a gene: 3. The CDR3 loop is CASSEAGGPTDTQYF. CDR3 bases: TGTGCCAGCAGTGAAGCGGGGGGGCCGACAGATACGCAGTATTTT.

V usage is TRBV18 and J usage is TRBJ1-1; D is ambiguous. The CDR3 loop spans 15 amino acids. Germline assignment: CDR1 KGHSH and CDR2 LQKENI. The ends were cut back, 5 bases at V and 3 bases at J, with 16 bases in the middle. Here the CDR3 DNA reads TGTGCCAGCTCAAGGGAGGGAGGTACAGACACTGAAGCTTTCTTT. Translating gives CASSREGGTDTEAFF.

This clone was counted only a few times. The V gene is TRBV27, the J gene TRBJ1-2; D is possibly TRBD1 (5 bases). This CDR3 has 13 residues. Trimming shortened V by 1 base and J by 7 bases, and 10 bases separated the two germline ends. From germline, CDR1 is MNHEY and CDR2 SMNVEV (reference sequence). The CDR3 protein is CASSLWGRSGYTF. CDR3 bases: TGTGCCAGCAGTTTATGGGGGAGGTCTGGCTACACCTTC.

The rearrangement joins TRBV7-2 to TRBJ1-1; D is unresolved. CDR3 length equals 16 residues. CDR1 SGHTA and CDR2 FQGNSA come from the germline V gene. The germline V and J ends were trimmed by 1 base and 0 bases, with 12 bases remaining between them. The CDR3 bases are TGTGCCAGCAGCTTAGTCGCCAGAGGCATGAACACTGAAGCTTTCTTT. Its translation: CASSLVARGMNTEAFF.

This clone was recorded a few times. The V call is TRBV28, the J call TRBJ1-2; D gene unclear. CDR1 and CDR2 (germline): MDHEN, SYDVKM. Trimming removed 8 bases at V and 7 bases at J, with 11 bases between. The length of the CDR3 is 11 residues. CDR3 protein: CASERKSGYTF. CDR3 bases: TGTGCCAGCGAGAGGAAGAGTGGCTACACCTTC.

The gene calls are TRBV11-2 and TRBJ1-6, with 9 bases matching TRBD1. This CDR3 has 17 residues. The V gene end was trimmed by 0 bases and the J gene end by 9 bases; junction bases not matched to a gene: 9. Germline CDR1 is SGHAT and CDR2 is FQNNGV. The DNA for the CDR3 is TGTGCCAGCAGCTTAGACATATTAGGGACAGGGATTTCACCCCTCCACTTT. This sequence encodes CASSLDILGTGISPLHF.

The chain carries TRBV19 and TRBJ2-2; a weak D match, TRBD2 (6 bases). Germline CDR1 reads LNHDA; CDR2 reads SQIVND (reference sequence). This CDR3 is built from 16 residues. V shed 9 bases and J shed 5 bases, with 22 bases lying between them. The CDR3 loop is CASLFGGNLGTGELFF. In DNA form, the CDR3 reads TGTGCCAGCCTATTTGGGGGGAACCTGGGGACCGGGGAGCTGTTTTTT.

This chain links TRBV2 with TRBJ2-5, with 12 bases fitting TRBD2. The junction had 4 bases not matched to a gene; V was cut back by 3 bases and J by 2 bases. The CDR3 has 16 amino acids. Germline loops: CDR1 SNHLY, CDR2 FYNNEI. CDR3: CASSDWLAGGQETQYF. CDR3 DNA: TGTGCCAGCAGTGATTGGCTAGCGGGGGGGCAAGAGACCCAGTACTTC.

The J gene is TRBJ1-1, the V gene TRBV5-8; perhaps TRBD1 as D (5 bases). V was clipped by 3 bases and J by 1 base, with 13 bases between them. Germline loops: CDR1 SGHTS, CDR2 YDEGEE. The CDR3 has 15 residues. In nucleotides, the CDR3 is TGTGCCAGCAGCTGGGGCGGAAACGGGAACACTGAAGCTTTCTTT. Translating gives CASSWGGNGNTEAFF.

The chain recombines TRBV12-5 with TRBJ2-1; D perhaps matches TRBD2 (6 bases). This CDR3 region has 13 residues. Germline CDR1 is LGHNT and CDR2 is FRNRAP. The V end lost 5 bases, the J end lost 7 bases, and 12 bases lay between the germline ends. The CDR3 DNA reads TGTGCTAGTGGTCTGCCCCGGGGGAATGAGCAGTTCTTC. This sequence encodes CASGLPRGNEQFF.

This sequence joins TRBV5-1 and TRBJ1-2; 7 nucleotides line up with TRBD1. Germline V gives CDR1 SGHRS, CDR2 YFSETQ. The V segment lost 0 bases and the J segment 11 bases; nucleotides outside the gene matches: 7. The CDR3 covers 13 residues. The CDR3 bases are TGCGCCAGCAGCTTGGGGGAGGGGACAGCGTACACCTTC. Translation gives CASSLGEGTAYTF.

The J gene is TRBJ2-7, the V gene TRBV5-4, with D hard to call. The ends were cut back, 4 bases at V and 4 bases at J, with 12 bases in the middle. CDR1 SGHNT and CDR2 YYREEE come from the germline V gene (reference sequence). The CDR3 is 13 residues long. CDR3 loop: CASSATGIYEQYF. The DNA for the CDR3 is TGTGCCAGCAGCGCCACTGGTATTTACGAGCAGTACTTC.